The 9 T cell receptor beta chains presented below share a single source sample, sequenced in a study of T cells in Graves' hyperthyroidism and ophthalmopathy. TCR beta CDR3 regions were amplified from RNA. RT-PCR in the first round (using the HTBI primer set) targeted the TCR CDR3. MiXCR, applied by TCRdb to the multiplex PCR reads, yields one record per CDR3 protein. The sample shows about 500,000 distinct CDR3 sequences, approximately 16% of them seen only once. Input material: blood. The receptors derive from a woman aged 30 to 39 with Graves' ophthalmopathy.

This clonotype was seen ten or more times. The chain has TRBV6-1 and TRBJ1-2, with D possibly TRBD1 on 6 matching bases. Trimming pared 6 bases from V and 4 bases from J, leaving 9 bases between. CDR1 MNHNS and CDR2 SASEGT come from the germline V gene. CDR3 length equals 12 residues. The CDR3 spells CASSTGPYGYTF. The CDR3 region has the DNA TGTGCCAGCAGCACAGGGCCCTATGGCTACACCTTC.

The CDR3 nucleotides read TGTGCCAGCAGGGACGGACCTAATCAGCCCCAGCATTTT. Its protein product is CASRDGPNQPQHF. The V gene is TRBV6-2 or TRBV6-3, the J gene TRBJ1-5; D gene unclear. CDR1 is MNHEY and CDR2 is SVGEGT in the germline V gene. The CDR3 spans 13 residues. Trimming shortened V by 6 bases and J by 4 bases, and 10 bases separated the two germline ends.

This clonotype showed up many times. The chain employs TRBV7-3 and TRBJ1-4; D not certain. The germline V gene has CDR1 SGHTA and CDR2 FQGTGA. V was pared by 2 bases and J by 7 bases, with 8 bases between. This CDR3 spans 13 amino acids. CDR3 nucleotides: TGTGCCAGCAGCTTAGGGGTTGGTGAAAAACTGTTTTTT. Translated, it gives CASSLGVGEKLFF. Complete variable domain (other parts from reference TRBV7-3 and TRBJ1-4): GAGVSQTPSNKVTEKGKYVELRCDPISGHTALYWYRQSLGQGPEFLIYFQGTGAADDSGLPNDRFFAVRPEGSVSTLKIQRTERGDSAVYLCASSLGVGEKLFFGSGTQLSVL.

V gene TRBV12-3 or TRBV12-4 combines with J gene TRBJ2-7; D is possibly TRBD1 (6 bases). The CDR3 spans 14 residues. Trimming removed 0 bases from V and 4 bases from J, with 10 bases in between. The CDR3 spells CASSLAQGRYEQYF. In nucleotides, the CDR3 is TGTGCCAGCAGTTTAGCCCAGGGGCGGTACGAGCAGTACTTC.

This clonotype occurred many times. The chain joins TRBV6-2 or TRBV6-3 to TRBJ2-7; D is unresolved. The germline V and J ends were trimmed by 7 bases and 0 bases, with 19 bases remaining between them. Germline loops: CDR1 MNHEY, CDR2 SVGEGT. The CDR3 covers 16 residues. As DNA, the CDR3 is TGTGCCAGCACCGACCCAATAAAGCGAACCTCCTACGAGCAGTACTTC. Its protein is CASTDPIKRTSYEQYF.

This clonotype was found a few times. The V and J genes are TRBV6-2 or TRBV6-3 and TRBJ2-7; TRBD1 might be the D (6 bases). CDR1 and CDR2 from the germline V gene are MNHEY and SVGEGT. The CDR3 loop spans 15 amino acids. Trimming stripped 0 bases from V and 0 bases from J, with 9 bases between. The DNA for the CDR3 is TGTGCCAGCAGTTACTCCTCCAGGGGCTCCTACGAGCAGTACTTC. Protein: CASSYSSRGSYEQYF.

The rearrangement links TRBV7-9 to TRBJ2-2; D is uncertain. Germline CDR1 SEHNR, CDR2 FQNEAQ (reference sequence). Trimming pared 5 bases from V and 5 bases from J, leaving 12 bases between. The CDR3 has 14 amino acids. CDR3: CASSHGLRTGELFF. CDR3 nucleotides: TGTGCCAGCAGCCACGGGTTGCGAACCGGGGAGCTGTTTTTT.

The chain couples TRBV6-2 or TRBV6-3 to TRBJ2-1, with TRBD1 identical over 7 bases. CDR3 size: 16 residues. The ends lost 2 bases at V and 4 bases at J; junction bases unmatched: 8. Germline-derived CDR1 and CDR2 are MNHEY and SVGEGT. Here the CDR3 DNA reads TGTGCCAGCAGTTACAAACAGGGGCTAGGTTACAATGAGCAGTTCTTC. Its translation: CASSYKQGLGYNEQFF.

The V call is TRBV11-2, the J call TRBJ2-1; 8 bases are a match to TRBD1. The CDR3 spans 14 residues. J was trimmed by 9 bases and V by 4 bases; bases with no gene match: 8. CDR1 SGHAT and CDR2 FQNNGV come from the germline V gene. CDR3 in amino acids: CASSSQDGTGEQFF. CDR3 in DNA: TGTGCCAGCAGCTCCCAGGACGGGACAGGTGAGCAGTTCTTC.